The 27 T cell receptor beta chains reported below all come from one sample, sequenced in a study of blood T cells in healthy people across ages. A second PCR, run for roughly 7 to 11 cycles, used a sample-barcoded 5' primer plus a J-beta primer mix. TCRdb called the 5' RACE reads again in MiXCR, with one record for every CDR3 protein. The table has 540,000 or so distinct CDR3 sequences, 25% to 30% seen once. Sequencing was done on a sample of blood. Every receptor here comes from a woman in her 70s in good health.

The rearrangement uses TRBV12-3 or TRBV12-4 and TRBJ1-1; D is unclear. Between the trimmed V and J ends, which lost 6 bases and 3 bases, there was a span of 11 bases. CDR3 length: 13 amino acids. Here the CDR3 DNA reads TGTGCCAGCAGCCCCTCGGGGTACACTGAAGCTTTCTTT. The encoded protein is CASSPSGYTEAFF.

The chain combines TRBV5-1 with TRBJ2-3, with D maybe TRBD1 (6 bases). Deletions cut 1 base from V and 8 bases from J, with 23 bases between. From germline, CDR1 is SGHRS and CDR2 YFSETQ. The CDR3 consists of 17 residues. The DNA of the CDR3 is TGCGCCAGCAGCTTGACCCCGGGACAAGGCCCCGCGGGTACGCAGTATTTT. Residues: CASSLTPGQGPAGTQYF.

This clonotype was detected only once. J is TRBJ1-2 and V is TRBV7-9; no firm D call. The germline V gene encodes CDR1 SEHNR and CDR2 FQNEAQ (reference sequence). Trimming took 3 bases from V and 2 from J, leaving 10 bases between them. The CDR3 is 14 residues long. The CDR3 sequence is CASSFSRPNYGYTF. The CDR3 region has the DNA TGTGCCAGCAGCTTCTCACGTCCCAACTATGGCTACACCTTC.

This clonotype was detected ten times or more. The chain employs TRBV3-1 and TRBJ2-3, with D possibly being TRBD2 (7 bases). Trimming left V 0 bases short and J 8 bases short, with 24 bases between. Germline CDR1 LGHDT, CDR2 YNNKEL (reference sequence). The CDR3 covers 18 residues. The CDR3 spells CASSQEGGGLAEGGTQYF. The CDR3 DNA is TGTGCCAGCAGCCAAGAGGGCGGGGGCCTAGCGGAAGGTGGTACGCAGTATTTT.

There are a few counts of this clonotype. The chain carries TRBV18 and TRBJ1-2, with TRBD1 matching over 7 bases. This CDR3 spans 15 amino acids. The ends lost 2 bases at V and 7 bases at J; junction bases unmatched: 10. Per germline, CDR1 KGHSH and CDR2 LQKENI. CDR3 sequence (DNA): TGTGCCAGCTCACCATATGCCAGGGGGGGGCCTGGCTACACCTTC. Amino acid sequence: CASSPYARGGPGYTF.

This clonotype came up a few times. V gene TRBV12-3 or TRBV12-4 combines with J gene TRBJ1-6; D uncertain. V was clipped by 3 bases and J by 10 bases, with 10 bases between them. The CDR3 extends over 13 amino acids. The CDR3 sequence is CASSFREGSPLHF. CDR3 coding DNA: TGTGCCAGCAGTTTCCGGGAGGGATCACCCCTCCACTTT.

The CDR3: CAPSEGYPYEQYF. In nucleotides, the CDR3 is TGCGCACCCAGTGAGGGATACCCCTACGAGCAGTACTTC. The rearrangement uses TRBV10-2 and TRBJ2-7, with a possible D match to TRBD2 (5 bases). This CDR3 is built from 13 residues. Germline V gives CDR1 WSHSY, CDR2 SAAADI.

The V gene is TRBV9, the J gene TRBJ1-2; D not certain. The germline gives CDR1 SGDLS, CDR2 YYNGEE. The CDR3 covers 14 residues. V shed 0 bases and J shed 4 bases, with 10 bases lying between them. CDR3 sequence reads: CASSVEAIPYGYTF. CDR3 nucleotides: TGTGCCAGCAGCGTAGAAGCGATCCCCTATGGCTACACCTTC.

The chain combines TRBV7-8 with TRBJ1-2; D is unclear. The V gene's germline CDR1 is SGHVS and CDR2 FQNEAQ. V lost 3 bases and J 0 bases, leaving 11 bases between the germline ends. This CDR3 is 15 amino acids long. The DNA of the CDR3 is TGTGCCAGCAGCTTTATGACACCAACTAACTATGGCTACACCTTC. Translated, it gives CASSFMTPTNYGYTF.

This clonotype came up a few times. This CDR3 is CASSEVWGVSGGANVLTF. CDR3 sequence (DNA): TGTGCCAGCAGTGAAGTTTGGGGGGTGAGCGGCGGGGCCAACGTCCTGACTTTC. The rearrangement joins TRBV6-1 to TRBJ2-6, with D perhaps matching TRBD2 (6 bases). V lost 1 base, J lost 4 bases, and 17 bases lay in between. Germline loops: CDR1 MNHNS, CDR2 SASEGT. The CDR3 loop spans 18 amino acids.

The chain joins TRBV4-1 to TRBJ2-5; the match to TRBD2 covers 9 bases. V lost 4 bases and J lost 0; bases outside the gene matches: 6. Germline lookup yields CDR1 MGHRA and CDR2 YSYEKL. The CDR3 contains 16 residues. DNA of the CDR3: TGCGCCAGCAGCCCCGGAGCGGGGGGTGACCAAGAGACCCAGTACTTC. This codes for CASSPGAGGDQETQYF.

This CDR3 reads CASSFSDGEQFF. CDR3 bases: TGTGCCAGCAGCTTTTCGGACGGGGAGCAGTTCTTC. The chain joins TRBV5-6 to TRBJ2-1; D gene unclear. This CDR3 has 12 amino acids. Trimming removed 2 bases at V and 10 bases at J, with 10 bases between. Germline V gene lookup returns CDR1 SGHDT and CDR2 YYEEEE. The variable domain in full, with the rest retrieved from reference TRBV5-6 and TRBJ2-1, is DAGVTQSPTHLIKTRGQQVTLRCSPKSGHDTVSWYQQALGQGPQFIFQYYEEEERQRGNFPDRFSGHQFPNYSSELNVNALLLGDSALYLCASSFSDGEQFFGPGTRLTVL.

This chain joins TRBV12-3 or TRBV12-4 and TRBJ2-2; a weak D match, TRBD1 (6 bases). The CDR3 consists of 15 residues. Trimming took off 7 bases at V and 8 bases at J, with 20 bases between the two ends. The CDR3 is CASTPQQGRFGELFF. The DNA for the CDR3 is TGTGCCAGCACCCCTCAACAGGGAAGGTTTGGGGAGCTGTTTTTT.

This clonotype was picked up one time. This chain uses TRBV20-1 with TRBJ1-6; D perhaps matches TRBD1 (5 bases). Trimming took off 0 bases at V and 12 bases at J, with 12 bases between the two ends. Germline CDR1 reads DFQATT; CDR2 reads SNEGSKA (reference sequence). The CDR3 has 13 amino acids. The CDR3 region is CSARDQGGGPLHF. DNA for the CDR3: TGCAGTGCTAGAGATCAGGGTGGGGGACCCCTCCACTTT.

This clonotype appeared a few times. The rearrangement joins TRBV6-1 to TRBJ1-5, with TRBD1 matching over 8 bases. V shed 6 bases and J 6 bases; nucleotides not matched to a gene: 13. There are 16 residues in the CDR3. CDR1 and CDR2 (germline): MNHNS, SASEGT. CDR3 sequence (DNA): TGTGCCAGCAGCCTGAACAGGGGGGAGGTTGGTCAGCCCCAGCATTTT. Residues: CASSLNRGEVGQPQHF.

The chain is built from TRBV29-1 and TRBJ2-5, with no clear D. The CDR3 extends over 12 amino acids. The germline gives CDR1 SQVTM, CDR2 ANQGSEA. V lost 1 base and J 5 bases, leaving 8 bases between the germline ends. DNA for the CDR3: TGCAGCGTTGAAGGGATGTTGGAGACCCAGTACTTC. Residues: CSVEGMLETQYF.

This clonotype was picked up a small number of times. CDR3: CSASGEKETQYF. The CDR3, as DNA: TGCAGTGCTAGTGGGGAGAAAGAGACCCAGTACTTC. This chain joins TRBV20-1 and TRBJ2-5; a weak D match, TRBD2 (5 bases). The CDR3 consists of 12 residues. Trimming took 3 bases from V and 3 from J, leaving 8 bases between them. CDR1 and CDR2 (germline): DFQATT, SNEGSKA (reference sequence).

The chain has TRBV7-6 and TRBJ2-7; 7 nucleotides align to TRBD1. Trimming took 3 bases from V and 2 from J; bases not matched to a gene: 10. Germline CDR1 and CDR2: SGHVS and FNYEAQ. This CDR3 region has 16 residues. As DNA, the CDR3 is TGTGCCAGCAGCTTCTCCAGAGGACAGGCCCCCTACGAGCAGTACTTC. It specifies CASSFSRGQAPYEQYF.

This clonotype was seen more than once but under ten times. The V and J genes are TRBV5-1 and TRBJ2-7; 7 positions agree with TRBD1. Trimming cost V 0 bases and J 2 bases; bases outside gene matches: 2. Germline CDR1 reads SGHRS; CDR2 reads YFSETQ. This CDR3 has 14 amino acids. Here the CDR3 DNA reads TGCGCCAGCAGCTTGGGGGGACAGACCTACGAGCAGTACTTC. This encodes CASSLGGQTYEQYF. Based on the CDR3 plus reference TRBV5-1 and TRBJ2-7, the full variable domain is KAGVTQTPRYLIKTRGQQVTLSCSPISGHRSVSWYQQTPGQGLQFLFEYFSETQRNKGNFPGRFSGRQFSNSRSEMNVSTLELGDSALYLCASSLGGQTYEQYFGPGTRLTVT.

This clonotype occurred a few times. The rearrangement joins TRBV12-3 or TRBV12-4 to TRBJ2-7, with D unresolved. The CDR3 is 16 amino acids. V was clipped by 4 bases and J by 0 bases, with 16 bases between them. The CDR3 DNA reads TGTGCCAGCAGTTCCTCACAGCTACCCTACTCCTACGAGCAGTACTTC. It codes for CASSSSQLPYSYEQYF.

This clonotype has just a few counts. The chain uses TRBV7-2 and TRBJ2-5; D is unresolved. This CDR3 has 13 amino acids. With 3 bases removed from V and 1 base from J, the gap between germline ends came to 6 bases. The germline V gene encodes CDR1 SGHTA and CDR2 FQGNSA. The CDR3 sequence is CASSFTIQETQYF. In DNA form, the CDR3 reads TGTGCCAGCAGCTTCACTATCCAAGAGACCCAGTACTTC.

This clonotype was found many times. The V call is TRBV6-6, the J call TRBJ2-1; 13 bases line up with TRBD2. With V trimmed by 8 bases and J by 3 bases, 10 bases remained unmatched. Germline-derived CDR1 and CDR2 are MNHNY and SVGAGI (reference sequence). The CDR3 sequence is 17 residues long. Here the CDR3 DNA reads TGTGCCAGCGTAGGTACTAGCGGGGGGGCGGACTACAATGAGCAGTTCTTC. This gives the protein CASVGTSGGADYNEQFF.

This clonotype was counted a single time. The CDR3 DNA follows: TGCGCCAGTACACAGCAGGGGTTGGACAATGAGCAGTTCTTC. This codes for CASTQQGLDNEQFF. This sequence joins TRBV5-1 and TRBJ2-1, with D possibly TRBD1 on 6 matching bases. CDR1 SGHRS and CDR2 YFSETQ come from the germline V gene. V was cut by 8 bases and J by 5 bases, with 17 bases left in between. CDR3 length equals 14 residues.

Here the CDR3 DNA reads TGCAGTGCTAGAGAATCCGGGACTAGGTTAAGTGAGCAGTTCTTC. Its protein product is CSARESGTRLSEQFF. V gene TRBV20-1 combines with J gene TRBJ2-5; 8 bases are a match to TRBD2. The J call may not be correct, given that the DNA end is closer to TRBJ2-1. Germline V gives CDR1 DFQATT, CDR2 SNEGSKA (reference sequence). This CDR3 region has 15 residues.

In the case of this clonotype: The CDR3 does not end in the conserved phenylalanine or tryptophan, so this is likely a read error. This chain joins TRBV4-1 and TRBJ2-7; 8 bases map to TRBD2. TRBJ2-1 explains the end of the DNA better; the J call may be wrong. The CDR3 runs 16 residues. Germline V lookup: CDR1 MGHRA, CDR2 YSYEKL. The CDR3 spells CASSPSAGDPYNEQFL. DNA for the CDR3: TGCGCCAGCAGCCCGTCAGCGGGAGATCCCTACAATGAGCAGTTCCTC.

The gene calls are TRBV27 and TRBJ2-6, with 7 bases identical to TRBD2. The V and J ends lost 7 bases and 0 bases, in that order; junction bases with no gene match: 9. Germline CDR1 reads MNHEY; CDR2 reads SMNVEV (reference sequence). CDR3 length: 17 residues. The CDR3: CASTPTGGRSGANVLTF. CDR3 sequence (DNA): TGTGCCAGCACCCCGACGGGGGGTCGCTCTGGGGCCAACGTCCTGACTTTC.

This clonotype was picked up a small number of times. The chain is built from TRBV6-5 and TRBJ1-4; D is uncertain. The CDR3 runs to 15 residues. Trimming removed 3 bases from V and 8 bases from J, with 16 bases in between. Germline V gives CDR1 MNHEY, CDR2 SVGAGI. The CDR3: CASSYDGSSVEKLFF. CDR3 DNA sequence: TGTGCCAGCAGTTATGACGGGTCCTCGGTCGAAAAACTGTTTTTT.